A selection of T cell receptor beta chains follows, all from one sample in a study of somatic mutations in cytotoxic T cells in rheumatoid arthritis. The method was immunoSEQ multiplex PCR; TCRdb's version includes in-frame clones alone and lacks a portion of them. The repertoire holds 25,000 to 35,000 clones, 82% seen once, with 7.5% to 9.5% in the top ten. The sequenced sample was CD8+ T cells sorted from blood. All receptors derive from an adult with rheumatoid arthritis. Each CDR3 is given with its conserved first and last residue. Each record gives: D gene, V gene, clone size, J gene, CDR3 protein, CDR3 DNA. D genes are given only for firm matches. Part of the rows lack a size; the others show once, few, many or a class for expanded clones.

NA	TRBV13	NA	TRBJ1-1	CASSLGQYTEAFF	TGTGCCAGCAGCTTAGGGCAGTACACTGAAGCTTTCTTT
NA	TRBV11-2	NA	TRBJ1-4	CASSLVGVRPSEKLFF	TGTGCCAGCAGCTTAGTTGGTGTCAGGCCATCGGAAAAACTGTTTTTT
NA	TRBV18	few	TRBJ1-5	CASSPGPGINQPQHF	TGTGCCAGCTCACCAGGGCCAGGGATCAATCAGCCCCAGCATTTT
NA	TRBV4-1	NA	TRBJ2-5	CASSQSRASQETQYF	TGCGCCAGCAGCCAATCTCGGGCCTCCCAAGAGACCCAGTACTTC
NA	TRBV20-1	NA	TRBJ1-2	CSARTEAGYTF	TGCAGTGCTCGGACGGAGGCGGGCTACACCTTC
NA	TRBV4-1	NA	TRBJ2-3	CASSQDSGYSTDTQYF	TGCGCCAGCAGCCAGGATTCGGGTTATAGCACAGATACGCAGTATTTT
NA	TRBV10-2	NA	TRBJ1-1	CASRAFSNTEAFF	TGCGCCAGCAGAGCCTTCAGTAACACTGAAGCTTTCTTT
NA	TRBV12-5	NA	TRBJ2-5	CASASLGHPWEQYF	TGTGCTAGTGCCTCACTCGGACACCCTTGGGAGCAGTACTTC
NA	TRBV11-3	NA	TRBJ1-5	CASSLEVGSHQPQHF	TGTGCCAGCAGCTTAGAGGTGGGCAGCCATCAGCCCCAGCATTTT
NA	TRBV5-6	NA	TRBJ1-3	CASSLWGSGNTIYF	TGTGCCAGCAGCTTGTGGGGGTCTGGAAACACCATATATTTT
NA	TRBV7-9	NA	TRBJ2-5	CASSFPDPPDGKGQETQYF	TGTGCCAGCAGCTTCCCCGACCCCCCGGACGGGAAAGGTCAAGAGACCCAGTACTTC
TRBD2	TRBV4-2	NA	TRBJ2-2	CASSHERGRRTGELFF	TGTGCCAGCAGCCACGAGCGGGGGAGACGGACCGGGGAGCTGTTTTTT
TRBD2	TRBV29-1	NA	TRBJ2-4	CSVDGGSGKENIQYF	TGCAGCGTTGACGGGGGTAGCGGGAAAGAAAACATTCAGTACTTC
TRBD2	TRBV5-4	once	TRBJ2-1	CASSGRGAVYNEQFF	TGTGCCAGCAGCGGGCGGGGGGCCGTCTACAATGAGCAGTTCTTC
NA	TRBV29-1	NA	TRBJ1-1	CSAKRPQGTEAFF	TGCAGCGCTAAGAGACCACAGGGAACTGAAGCTTTCTTT
TRBD1	TRBV7-6	NA	TRBJ1-2	CASSPDRGRGYTF	TGTGCCAGCAGCCCGGACAGGGGCCGGGGCTACACCTTC
TRBD1	TRBV6-6	few	TRBJ1-2	CASSRQGLNDGYTF	TGTGCCAGCAGTCGACAGGGGCTCAACGATGGCTACACCTTC
NA	TRBV7-9	NA	TRBJ1-4	CASSSLTTNEKLFF	TGTGCCAGCAGCTCCCTAACAACTAATGAAAAACTGTTTTTT
NA	TRBV7-8	NA	TRBJ2-3	CASSLAGGVDTQYF	TGTGCCAGCAGCTTAGCAGGGGGAGTAGATACGCAGTATTTT
TRBD1	TRBV7-9	NA	TRBJ2-7	CASSVGTGGYEQYF	TGTGCCAGCAGCGTCGGGACAGGGGGATACGAGCAGTACTTC
NA	TRBV5-6	NA	TRBJ2-7	CASSPAGISGEQYF	TGTGCCAGCAGTCCAGCGGGCATAAGTGGTGAGCAGTACTTC
TRBD1	TRBV9	NA	TRBJ1-1	CASSVGQGNLNTEAFF	TGTGCCAGCAGCGTGGGACAGGGAAACCTGAACACTGAAGCTTTCTTT
NA	TRBV5-1	once	TRBJ1-2	CASSLVSVSHNYGYTF	TGCGCCAGCAGCTTGGTCTCCGTGAGCCATAACTATGGCTACACCTTC
TRBD1	TRBV5-1	NA	TRBJ1-2	CASSRDRSNYGYTF	TGCGCCAGCAGCCGGGACAGGTCGAACTATGGCTACACCTTC
TRBD2	TRBV4-1	NA	TRBJ2-1	CASSQDRSSGGPDFYNEQFF	TGCGCCAGCAGCCAAGATCGAAGTAGCGGGGGGCCAGACTTCTACAATGAGCAGTTCTTC
TRBD2	TRBV9	NA	TRBJ2-1	CASSLRTSGGPLTNEQFF	TGTGCCAGCAGTCTAAGGACTAGCGGGGGCCCACTAACCAATGAGCAGTTCTTC
TRBD1	TRBV7-2	once	TRBJ1-1	CASSLDRAMNTEAFF	TGTGCCAGCAGCCTGGACAGGGCCATGAACACTGAAGCTTTCTTT
TRBD1	TRBV6-5	NA	TRBJ1-3	CASSTGTGAGNTIYF	TGTGCCAGCAGTACCGGGACAGGGGCTGGAAACACCATATATTTT
NA	TRBV10-1	NA	TRBJ2-7	CASSEPDSPVYEQYF	TGCGCCAGCAGTGAGCCCGACAGTCCCGTCTACGAGCAGTACTTC
NA	TRBV29-1	NA	TRBJ1-4	CSVEGPPGQSNEKLFF	TGCAGCGTTGAGGGGCCACCGGGACAAAGCAATGAAAAACTGTTTTTT
TRBD2	TRBV9	NA	TRBJ2-1	CASSVRLAGAGDNEQFF	TGTGCCAGCAGCGTAAGGCTAGCGGGGGCCGGGGACAATGAGCAGTTCTTC
NA	TRBV25-1	NA	TRBJ2-5	CASSEYVGGPGETQYF	TGTGCCAGCAGTGAATATGTGGGGGGGCCCGGAGAGACCCAGTACTTC
TRBD2	TRBV6-6	NA	TRBJ2-7	CASMGVGTRTYEQYF	TGTGCCAGCATGGGGGTAGGGACTAGAACCTACGAGCAGTACTTC
NA	TRBV11-2	NA	TRBJ1-5	CASSLEGLYSNQPQHF	TGTGCCAGCAGCTTAGAGGGATTATATAGCAATCAGCCCCAGCATTTT
NA	TRBV5-6	NA	TRBJ1-1	CASSFWDGNTEAFF	TGTGCCAGCAGTTTCTGGGACGGGAACACTGAAGCTTTCTTT
TRBD1	TRBV5-1	NA	TRBJ2-7	CASSPPTGTYEQYF	TGCGCCAGCAGCCCGCCGACAGGGACCTACGAGCAGTACTTC
TRBD1	TRBV25-1	NA	TRBJ1-6	CASSFRGAPGSPLHF	TGTGCCAGCAGCTTCAGGGGGGCACCGGGTTCACCCCTCCACTTT
NA	TRBV6-1	NA	TRBJ2-7	CASSERGAGRTYEQYF	TGTGCCAGCAGTGAACGGGGGGCCGGGCGCACCTACGAGCAGTACTTC
TRBD1	TRBV27	NA	TRBJ2-7	CASSFRGGQGPLYEQYF	TGTGCCAGCAGTTTTAGAGGGGGACAGGGGCCTCTCTACGAGCAGTACTTC
NA	TRBV6-5	NA	TRBJ2-2	CASSHGGTGELFF	TGTGCCAGCAGTCACGGTGGCACCGGGGAGCTGTTTTTT